The clone carrying this T cell receptor beta chain was seen only a few times. Its antigen is as yet unknown. MiXCR, run by TCRdb on the 5' RACE reads, gives a single entry per CDR3 protein. This table has about 200,000 distinct CDR3 sequences, around 13% appearing once. This sample was taken from a study of CD8 T cells in ankylosing spondylitis. Study observations and caveats: Enrichment of disease-linked clones was reportedly significant in matched ankylosing spondylitis synovial fluid. Some motif variants had been reported before (in reactive arthritis synovial fluid and blood). In peripheral blood, disease-linked CD8+ clones occurred at relatively low frequencies.

This CDR3 comprises 18 residues. Deletions cut 4 bases from V and 5 bases from J, with 27 bases between. Germline assignment: CDR1 SGHDT and CDR2 YYEEEE. The J gene is TRBJ1-1, the V gene TRBV5-6; tentatively, D is TRBD1 (5 bases). The receptor was isolated from a male donor with ankylosing spondylitis or in good health (not recorded which). Material: blood, either unsorted or a sorted T cell fraction (not recorded which). The CDR3 region is CASSPGGAFPGEGTEAFF. CDR3 coding DNA: TGTGCCAGCAGCCCCGGCGGGGCATTTCCGGGGGAAGGAACTGAAGCTTTCTTT.